This is a list of T cell receptor beta chains from one sample in a study of blood T cell repertoires in COVID-19. Assay used: immunoSEQ multiplex PCR; TCRdb lists only in-frame clones, some missing. Of some 120,000 clones detected, about 83% appear once; the ten largest clones hold 5.5% to 6.5%. Sequencing used peripheral blood. All receptors derive from an older man with active or convalescent COVID-19. Both conserved end residues are part of each CDR3. D genes are given only for firm matches. Size is omitted from some rows. Given values are once, few, many or a class for expanded clones.

CDR3aa: CASSLDREWGYTF; CDR3nt: TGTGCCAGCAGCCTGGACAGGGAGTGGGGCTACACCTTC; v_gene: TRBV7-9; abundance: .; j_gene: TRBJ1-2; d_gene: TRBD1
CDR3aa: CASSTRGRNTGELFF; CDR3nt: TGTGCCAGCAGTACCAGGGGGCGGAACACCGGGGAGCTGTTTTTT; v_gene: TRBV7-2; abundance: .; j_gene: TRBJ2-2; d_gene: TRBD1
CDR3aa: CASSWMDRGYSPLHF; CDR3nt: TGTGCCAGCAGCTGGATGGACAGGGGTTATTCACCCCTCCACTTT; v_gene: TRBV5-6; abundance: .; j_gene: TRBJ1-6; d_gene: TRBD1
CDR3aa: CASSQGAREGNEQFF; CDR3nt: TGCGCCAGCAGCCAAGGGGCCAGGGAAGGCAATGAGCAGTTCTTC; v_gene: TRBV4-1; abundance: .; j_gene: TRBJ2-1; d_gene: .
CDR3aa: CASSVLAGAVETQYF; CDR3nt: TGTGCCAGCAGCGTCCTAGCGGGGGCCGTAGAGACCCAGTACTTC; v_gene: TRBV9; abundance: .; j_gene: TRBJ2-5; d_gene: TRBD2
CDR3aa: CASSAHSNPYEQYF; CDR3nt: TGTGCCAGCAGTGCCCATTCTAACCCCTACGAGCAGTACTTC; v_gene: TRBV28; abundance: .; j_gene: TRBJ2-7; d_gene: .
CDR3aa: CASWTGGNYGYTF; CDR3nt: TGTGCCAGTTGGACAGGGGGCAACTATGGCTACACCTTC; v_gene: TRBV19; abundance: .; j_gene: TRBJ1-2; d_gene: TRBD1
CDR3aa: CASSQGLGPGYGYTF; CDR3nt: TGTGCCAGCAGCCAAGGATTGGGGCCTGGGTATGGCTACACCTTC; v_gene: TRBV3-1/TRBV3-2; abundance: .; j_gene: TRBJ1-2; d_gene: .
CDR3aa: CASSFGTGFSGELFF; CDR3nt: TGCGCCAGCAGCTTCGGGACAGGGTTCTCCGGGGAGCTGTTTTTT; v_gene: TRBV5-1; abundance: few; j_gene: TRBJ2-2; d_gene: TRBD1
CDR3aa: CASSPPTSNTIYF; CDR3nt: TGTGCCAGCTCACCACCCACGAGTAACACCATATATTTT; v_gene: TRBV18; abundance: .; j_gene: TRBJ1-3; d_gene: .
CDR3aa: CASSPGQDTDTQYF; CDR3nt: TGCGCCAGCAGCCCGGGACAGGACACAGATACGCAGTATTTT; v_gene: TRBV5-1; abundance: .; j_gene: TRBJ2-3; d_gene: TRBD1
CDR3aa: CASSRTGTSGGLYF; CDR3nt: TGTGCCAGCAGCCGGACCGGGACTAGCGGGGGGTTGTACTTC; v_gene: TRBV6-2/TRBV6-3; abundance: .; j_gene: TRBJ2-5; d_gene: TRBD2
CDR3aa: CASSFRSSGTDTQYF; CDR3nt: TGTGCCAGCAGCTTTCGGTCCAGCGGTACAGATACGCAGTATTTT; v_gene: TRBV5-4; abundance: .; j_gene: TRBJ2-3; d_gene: .
CDR3aa: CASSLGQASGNTIYF; CDR3nt: TGTGCCAGCAGCTTAGGACAGGCTTCAGGAAACACCATATATTTT; v_gene: TRBV11-2; abundance: .; j_gene: TRBJ1-3; d_gene: .
CDR3aa: CASSQEFLGATSGGRRSQETQYF; CDR3nt: TGTGCCAGCAGCCAAGAATTTTTAGGTGCTACTAGCGGGGGCCGCAGGTCCCAAGAGACCCAGTACTTC; v_gene: TRBV3-1/TRBV3-2; abundance: .; j_gene: TRBJ2-5; d_gene: TRBD2
CDR3aa: CASSLGDSYEQYF; CDR3nt: TGTGCCAGCAGTTTGGGAGACTCCTACGAGCAGTACTTC; v_gene: TRBV27; abundance: .; j_gene: TRBJ2-7; d_gene: .
CDR3aa: CASSEAGGGDGYTF; CDR3nt: TGTGCCAGCAGTGAAGCAGGAGGGGGGGATGGCTACACCTTC; v_gene: TRBV6-1; abundance: once; j_gene: TRBJ1-2; d_gene: .
CDR3aa: CASGSGTGLDYGYTF; CDR3nt: TGTGCTAGTGGTTCCGGGACAGGACTAGACTATGGCTACACCTTC; v_gene: TRBV12-5; abundance: .; j_gene: TRBJ1-2; d_gene: TRBD1
CDR3aa: CASKEGVSYGYTF; CDR3nt: TGTGCCAGTAAGGAGGGCGTAAGCTATGGCTACACCTTC; v_gene: TRBV19; abundance: .; j_gene: TRBJ1-2; d_gene: .
CDR3aa: CASSGRGANYGYTF; CDR3nt: TGTGCCAGCAGCGGCAGGGGGGCTAACTATGGCTACACCTTC; v_gene: TRBV5-5; abundance: few; j_gene: TRBJ1-2; d_gene: TRBD1
CDR3aa: CASGPPQGAGELFF; CDR3nt: TGTGCTAGTGGTCCCCCTCAAGGGGCTGGGGAGCTGTTTTTT; v_gene: TRBV12-5; abundance: .; j_gene: TRBJ2-2; d_gene: .
CDR3aa: CASSQTGLISYNEQFF; CDR3nt: TGCGCCAGCAGCCAAACGGGACTGATCTCCTACAATGAGCAGTTCTTC; v_gene: TRBV4-1; abundance: .; j_gene: TRBJ2-1; d_gene: .
CDR3aa: CASSLSRFSSYEQYF; CDR3nt: TGTGCCAGCTCACTGTCACGTTTTAGCTCCTACGAGCAGTACTTC; v_gene: TRBV18; abundance: .; j_gene: TRBJ2-7; d_gene: .
CDR3aa: CASSSTEGTLNYGYTF; CDR3nt: TGTGCCAGCAGCTCGACCGAGGGAACTTTAAACTATGGCTACACCTTC; v_gene: TRBV13; abundance: .; j_gene: TRBJ1-2; d_gene: .
CDR3aa: CASSRGSSGANVLTF; CDR3nt: TGTGCCAGCAGCCGGGGGAGCTCTGGGGCCAACGTCCTGACTTTC; v_gene: TRBV9; abundance: .; j_gene: TRBJ2-6; d_gene: .
CDR3aa: CASSPNTPGNSPLHF; CDR3nt: TGTGCCAGCTCACCAAATACTCCGGGGAATTCACCCCTCCACTTT; v_gene: TRBV18; abundance: .; j_gene: TRBJ1-6; d_gene: .
CDR3aa: CASSETGVNYGYTF; CDR3nt: TGTGCCAGCAGCGAGACAGGGGTGAACTATGGCTACACCTTC; v_gene: TRBV6-4; abundance: .; j_gene: TRBJ1-2; d_gene: TRBD1